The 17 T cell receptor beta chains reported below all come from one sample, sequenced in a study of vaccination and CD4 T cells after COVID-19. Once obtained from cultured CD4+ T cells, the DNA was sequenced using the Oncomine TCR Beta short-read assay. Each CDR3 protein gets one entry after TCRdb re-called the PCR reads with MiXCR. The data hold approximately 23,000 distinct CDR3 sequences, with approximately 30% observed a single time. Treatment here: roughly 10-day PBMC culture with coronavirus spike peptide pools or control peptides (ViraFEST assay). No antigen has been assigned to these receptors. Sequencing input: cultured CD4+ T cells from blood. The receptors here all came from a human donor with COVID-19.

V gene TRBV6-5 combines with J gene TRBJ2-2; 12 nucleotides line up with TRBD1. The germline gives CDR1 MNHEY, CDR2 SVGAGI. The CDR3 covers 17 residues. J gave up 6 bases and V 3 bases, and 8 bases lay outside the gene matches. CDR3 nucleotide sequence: TGTGCCAGCAGTTATCCAATGGGACAGGGGGCGTCCGGGGAGCTGTTTTTT. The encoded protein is CASSYPMGQGASGELFF.

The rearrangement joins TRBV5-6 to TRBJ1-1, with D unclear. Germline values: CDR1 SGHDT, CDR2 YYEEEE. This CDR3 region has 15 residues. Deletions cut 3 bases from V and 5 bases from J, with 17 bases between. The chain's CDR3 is CASSSRKGVGTEAFF. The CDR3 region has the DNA TGTGCCAGCAGCTCGAGGAAGGGTGTAGGGACTGAAGCTTTCTTT.

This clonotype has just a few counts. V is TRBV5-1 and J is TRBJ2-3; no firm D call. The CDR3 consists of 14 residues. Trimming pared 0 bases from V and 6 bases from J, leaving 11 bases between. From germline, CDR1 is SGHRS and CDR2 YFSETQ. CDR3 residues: CASSLAAPTDTQYF. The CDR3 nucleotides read TGCGCCAGCAGCTTGGCCGCGCCCACTGATACGCAGTATTTT.

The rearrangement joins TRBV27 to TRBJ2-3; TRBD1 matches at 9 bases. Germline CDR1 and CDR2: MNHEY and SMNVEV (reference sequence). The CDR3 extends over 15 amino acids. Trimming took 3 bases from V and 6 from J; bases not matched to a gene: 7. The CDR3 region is CASSFLTGGTDTQYF. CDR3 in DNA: TGTGCCAGCAGTTTTTTGACAGGGGGTACCGATACGCAGTATTTT.

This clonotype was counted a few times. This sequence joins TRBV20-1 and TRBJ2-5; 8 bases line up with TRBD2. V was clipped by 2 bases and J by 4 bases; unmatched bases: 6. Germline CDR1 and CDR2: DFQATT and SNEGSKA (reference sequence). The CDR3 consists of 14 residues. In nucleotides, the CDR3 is TGCAGTGCTAGACTCGGGGGGGCACGAGAGACCCAGTACTTC. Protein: CSARLGGARETQYF.

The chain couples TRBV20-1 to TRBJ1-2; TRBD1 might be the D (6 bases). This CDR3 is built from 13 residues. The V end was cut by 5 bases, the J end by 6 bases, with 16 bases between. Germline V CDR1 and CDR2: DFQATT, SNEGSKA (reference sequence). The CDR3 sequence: CSASPTGWNGYTF. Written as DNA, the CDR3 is TGCAGTGCTTCTCCGACAGGTTGGAATGGCTACACCTTC.

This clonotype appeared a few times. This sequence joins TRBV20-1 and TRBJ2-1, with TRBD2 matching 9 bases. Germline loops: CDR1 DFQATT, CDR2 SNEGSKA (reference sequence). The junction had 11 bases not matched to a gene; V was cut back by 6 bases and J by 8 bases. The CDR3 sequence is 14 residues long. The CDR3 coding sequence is TGCAGTGCCACCACTAGAGCGGGGGGTTATGAGCAGTTCTTC. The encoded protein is CSATTRAGGYEQFF.

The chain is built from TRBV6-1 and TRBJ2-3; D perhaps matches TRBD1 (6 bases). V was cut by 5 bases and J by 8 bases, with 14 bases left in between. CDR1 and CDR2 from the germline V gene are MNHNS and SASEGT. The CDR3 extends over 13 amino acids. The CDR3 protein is CASSRPGDGTQYF. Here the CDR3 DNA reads TGTGCCAGCAGTCGACCAGGGGACGGTACGCAGTATTTT.

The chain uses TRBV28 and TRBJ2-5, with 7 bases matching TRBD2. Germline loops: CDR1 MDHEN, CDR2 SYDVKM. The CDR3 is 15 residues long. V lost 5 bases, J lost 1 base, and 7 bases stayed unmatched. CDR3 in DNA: TGTGCCAGCAGTGGTGGTGGCGGGGGCCAAGAGACCCAGTACTTC. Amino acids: CASSGGGGGQETQYF.

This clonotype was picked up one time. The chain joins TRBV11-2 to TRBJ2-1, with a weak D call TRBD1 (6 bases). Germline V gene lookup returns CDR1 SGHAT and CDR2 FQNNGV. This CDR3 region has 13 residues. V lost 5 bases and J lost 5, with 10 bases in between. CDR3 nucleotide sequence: TGTGCCAGCAGCCGAGCAGGGGACAATGAGCAGTTCTTC. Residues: CASSRAGDNEQFF.

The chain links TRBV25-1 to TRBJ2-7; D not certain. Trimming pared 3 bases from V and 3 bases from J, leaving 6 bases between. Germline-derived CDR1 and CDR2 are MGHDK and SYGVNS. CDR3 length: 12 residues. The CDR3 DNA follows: TGTGCCAGCAGTGACAGGCTCTACGAGCAGTACTTC. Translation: CASSDRLYEQYF.

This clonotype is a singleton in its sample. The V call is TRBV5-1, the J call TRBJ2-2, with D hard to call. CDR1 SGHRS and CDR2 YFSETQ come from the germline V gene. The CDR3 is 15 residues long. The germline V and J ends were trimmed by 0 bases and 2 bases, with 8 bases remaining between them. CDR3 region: CASSLVLSNTGELFF. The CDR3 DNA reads TGCGCCAGCAGCTTGGTTTTGAGCAACACCGGGGAGCTGTTTTTT.

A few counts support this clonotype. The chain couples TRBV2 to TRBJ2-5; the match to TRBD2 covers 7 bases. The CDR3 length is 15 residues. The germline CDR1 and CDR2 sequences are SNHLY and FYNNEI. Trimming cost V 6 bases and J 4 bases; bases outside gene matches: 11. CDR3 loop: CASRPGLDSLETQYF. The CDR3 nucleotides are TGTGCCAGCAGACCCGGACTAGATAGTTTAGAGACCCAGTACTTC.

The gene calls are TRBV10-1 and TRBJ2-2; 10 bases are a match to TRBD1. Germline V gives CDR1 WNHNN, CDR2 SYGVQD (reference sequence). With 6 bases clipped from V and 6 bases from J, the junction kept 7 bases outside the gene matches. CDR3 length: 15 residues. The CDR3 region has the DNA TGCGCCAGCAGCCACCCGGGACAGGGGCCCGGGGAGCTGTTTTTT. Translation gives CASSHPGQGPGELFF.

CDR3 nucleotides: TGTGCCAGCTCACCACCCGATAATACTGAAGCTTTCTTT. This gives the protein CASSPPDNTEAFF. The chain combines TRBV18 with TRBJ1-1, with unresolved D. The germline gives CDR1 KGHSH, CDR2 LQKENI. V lost 0 bases to trimming and J lost 5 bases, with 7 bases between them. The CDR3 has 13 amino acids.

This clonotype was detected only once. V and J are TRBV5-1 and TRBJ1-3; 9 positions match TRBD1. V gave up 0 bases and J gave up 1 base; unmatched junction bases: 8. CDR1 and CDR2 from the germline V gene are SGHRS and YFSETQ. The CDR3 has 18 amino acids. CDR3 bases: TGCGCCAGCAGCTTGGTTCCGATCGGGACAGGGTCTGGAAACACCATATATTTT. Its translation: CASSLVPIGTGSGNTIYF. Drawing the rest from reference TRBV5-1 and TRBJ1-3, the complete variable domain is KAGVTQTPRYLIKTRGQQVTLSCSPISGHRSVSWYQQTPGQGLQFLFEYFSETQRNKGNFPGRFSGRQFSNSRSEMNVSTLELGDSALYLCASSLVPIGTGSGNTIYFGEGSWLTVV.

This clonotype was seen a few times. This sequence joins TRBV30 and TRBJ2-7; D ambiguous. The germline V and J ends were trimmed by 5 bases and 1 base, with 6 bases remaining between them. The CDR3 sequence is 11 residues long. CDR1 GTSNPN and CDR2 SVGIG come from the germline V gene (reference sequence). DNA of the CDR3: TGTGCCTGGGCGGAATCCTACGAGCAGTACTTC. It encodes CAWAESYEQYF.